These 32 T cell receptor beta chains share one sample of origin, sequenced in a study of T cell clones after liver transplantation. Produced via immunoSEQ multiplex PCR; TCRdb's table is partial and in-frame only. This sample yields about 70,000 clones, of which 80% are seen a single time; about 0.79% belongs to the top ten. This specimen was CD4+ T cells from blood, taken 12 months after liver transplant. The receptors were gathered from a human patient who received a liver transplant. Certain T cells may be donor cells from the graft.

The chain uses TRBV5-1 and TRBJ2-5; D is ambiguous. Germline V gene data show CDR1 as SGHRS and CDR2 as YFSETQ. There are 14 residues in the CDR3. V was shortened by 1 base and J by 1 base, with 8 bases between the two germline ends. This CDR3 is CASSLLGAQETQYF. The CDR3 DNA follows: TGCGCCAGCAGCTTGCTCGGTGCCCAAGAGACCCAGTACTTC.

This clone was seen a handful of times. The chain is built from TRBV5-8 and TRBJ1-2, with TRBD1 matching 7 bases. The J segment lost 4 bases and the V segment lost 4 bases, leaving 10 bases of the junction unmatched. Germline V gene sequence: CDR1 SGHTS, CDR2 YDEGEE. CDR3 length equals 15 residues. The CDR3 here is CASSVSLGGPYGYTF. Here the CDR3 DNA reads TGTGCCAGCAGCGTATCACTAGGGGGCCCCTATGGCTACACCTTC.

The chain carries TRBV18 and TRBJ2-3; D is perhaps TRBD2 (5 bases). V gave up 4 bases and J gave up 2 bases, with 16 bases separating them. Germline loops: CDR1 KGHSH, CDR2 LQKENI. This CDR3 has 16 amino acids. The CDR3 DNA is TGTGCCAGCTCACTCTCCCGAGGGCCCAACACAGATACGCAGTATTTT. Protein: CASSLSRGPNTDTQYF.

The chain combines TRBV6-1 with TRBJ1-4; the D gene is possibly TRBD1 (5 bases). Trimming pared 6 bases from V and 7 bases from J, leaving 12 bases between. This CDR3 comprises 13 residues. The germline gives CDR1 MNHNS, CDR2 SASEGT. The CDR3 sequence is CASSAGGTEKLFF. CDR3 in DNA: TGTGCCAGCAGCGCGGGAGGGACTGAAAAACTGTTTTTT.

This clone showed up just once. The chain carries TRBV5-1 and TRBJ2-1; the D gene is possibly TRBD1 (6 bases). The V gene's germline CDR1 is SGHRS and CDR2 YFSETQ. The CDR3 extends over 15 amino acids. The V end lost 6 bases, the J end lost 3 bases, and 16 bases lay between the germline ends. The CDR3 sequence is CASTPDRPSYNEQFF. CDR3 nucleotides: TGCGCCAGCACTCCGGACAGACCGAGCTACAATGAGCAGTTCTTC.

The chain joins TRBV28 to TRBJ1-5; D remains ambiguous. The CDR3 runs to 15 residues. The V gene lost 3 bases and the J gene lost 2 bases, with 11 bases spanning the gap. Germline CDR1 is MDHEN and CDR2 is SYDVKM. The CDR3 region is CASSLSSAGNQPQHF. CDR3 DNA sequence: TGTGCCAGCAGTTTGAGTTCGGCGGGCAATCAGCCCCAGCATTTT. The full variable domain, rest sourced from reference TRBV28 and TRBJ1-5, is DVKVTQSSRYLVKRTGEKVFLECVQDMDHENMFWYRQDPGLGLRLIYFSYDVKMKEKGDIPEGYSVSREKKERFSLILESASTNQTSMYLCASSLSSAGNQPQHFGDGTRLSIL.

V is TRBV7-9 and J is TRBJ1-1, with 8 positions matching TRBD1. CDR1 SEHNR and CDR2 FQNEAQ come from the germline V gene (reference sequence). Trimming at V came to 8 bases and at J to 6 bases, leaving 8 bases not matched to a gene. The length of the CDR3 is 13 residues. The CDR3 region has the DNA TGTGCCAGCCGTCTCGGACAGGGCCCTGAAGCTTTCTTT. Protein sequence: CASRLGQGPEAFF.

This clone was counted only a few times. The chain joins TRBV29-1 to TRBJ2-3; 9 nucleotides align to TRBD1. CDR1 SQVTM and CDR2 ANQGSEA come from the germline V gene. V gave up 4 bases and J gave up 2 bases; unmatched junction bases: 7. The CDR3 runs 15 residues. The chain's CDR3 is CSVGVGQGSTDTQYF. CDR3 in DNA: TGCAGCGTTGGAGTGGGACAGGGTTCCACAGATACGCAGTATTTT.

The chain employs TRBV28 and TRBJ1-4, with D unclear. The ends were cut back, 2 bases at V and 4 bases at J, with 5 bases in the middle. This CDR3 has 13 amino acids. Germline V lookup: CDR1 MDHEN, CDR2 SYDVKM. CDR3 nucleotide sequence: TGTGCCAGCAGTTTAGTCATTAATGAAAAACTGTTTTTT. Its protein is CASSLVINEKLFF.

Remarks on this clone: The sample carries other DNA sequences with the same CDR3. The CDR3, as DNA: TGTGCCAGCAGCCTAGGGGGTAACTATGGCTACACCTTC. Translating it yields CASSLGGNYGYTF. The rearrangement joins TRBV5-4 to TRBJ1-2; a weak D match, TRBD1 (6 bases). Deletions cut 4 bases from V and 1 base from J, with 8 bases between. Germline V gene sequence: CDR1 SGHNT, CDR2 YYREEE (reference sequence). CDR3 length: 13 residues.

This chain connects TRBV2 to TRBJ2-3; TRBD1 matches 11 bases. The CDR3 loop spans 15 amino acids. CDR1 is SNHLY, CDR2 FYNNEI, per germline. J lost 6 bases, V lost 1 base, and 3 bases had no gene match. Written as DNA, the CDR3 is TGTGCCAGCAGTGAAGAGGGACAGGGGGGGGATACGCAGTATTTT. Translated, it gives CASSEEGQGGDTQYF.

This clone is medium-sized. This rearrangement joins TRBV19 to TRBJ1-1; tentatively, D is TRBD1 (5 bases). The CDR3 has 15 residues. Trimming took 4 bases from V and 2 from J, leaving 14 bases between them. CDR1 is LNHDA, CDR2 SQIVND, per germline (reference sequence). For the CDR3, the DNA is TGTGCCAGTAGTACATCAGGGAAGGTAAACACTGAAGCTTTCTTT. Its protein is CASSTSGKVNTEAFF.

The chain couples TRBV10-3 to TRBJ2-7; weak D call: TRBD1 (5 bases). This CDR3 is built from 13 residues. V lost 6 bases, J lost 1 base, and 10 bases lay in between. Germline CDR1 reads ENHRY; CDR2 reads SYGVKD. CDR3 loop: CAIRQTESYEQYF. Here the CDR3 DNA reads TGTGCCATCAGGCAGACAGAGTCCTACGAGCAGTACTTC.

This clone was detected once. The CDR3 loop is CASSPTGSPYGYTF. DNA of the CDR3: TGTGCCAGCTCACCAACCGGGAGTCCCTATGGCTACACCTTC. This sequence joins TRBV18 and TRBJ1-2; D remains unclear. Germline-derived CDR1 and CDR2 are KGHSH and LQKENI. Trimming shortened V by 2 bases and J by 4 bases, and 11 bases separated the two germline ends. CDR3 length: 14 amino acids.

This clone was counted between two and nine times. V gene TRBV23-1 combines with J gene TRBJ2-7; tentatively, D is TRBD1 (7 bases). TRBV23-1 qualifies as an ORF whose function is uncertain. Trimming stripped 7 bases from V and 3 bases from J, with 19 bases between. The CDR3 contains 15 residues. CDR3 bases: TGCGCCAGCAAGAGAGCCGGGCAGGGGGGCTACGAGCAGTACTTC. This translates into CASKRAGQGGYEQYF.

In its sample, this clone was seen once. The chain has TRBV28 and TRBJ1-5; D is unresolved. The germline V gene encodes CDR1 MDHEN and CDR2 SYDVKM. There are 13 residues in the CDR3. V lost 8 bases to trimming and J lost 4 bases, with 12 bases between them. The CDR3: CASLGWGNQPQHF. Written as DNA, the CDR3 is TGTGCCAGCCTAGGATGGGGTAATCAGCCCCAGCATTTT.

This chain uses TRBV28 with TRBJ2-1; possibly TRBD1 for D (6 bases). Trimming removed 3 bases from V and 5 bases from J, with 23 bases in between. The CDR3 loop spans 18 amino acids. Germline V CDR1 and CDR2: MDHEN, SYDVKM. The CDR3 protein is CASSLGRLGTRSNNEQFF. The CDR3 DNA reads as TGTGCCAGCAGTTTGGGTAGGCTGGGGACAAGGTCCAACAATGAGCAGTTCTTC.

The chain joins TRBV18 to TRBJ2-7; D is ambiguous. Germline V lookup: CDR1 KGHSH, CDR2 LQKENI. The CDR3 runs 15 residues. The V end was cut by 1 base, the J end by 7 bases, with 17 bases between. The CDR3 here is CASSPHEQVLWEQYF. The CDR3 coding sequence is TGTGCCAGCTCACCACATGAGCAGGTTCTGTGGGAGCAGTACTTC.

The CDR3 spells CAWSGDWRYEQYF. The DNA for the CDR3 is TGTGCCTGGAGTGGGGATTGGCGTTACGAGCAGTACTTC. The chain links TRBV30 to TRBJ2-7; no reliable D call. The CDR3 is 13 residues long. Trimming removed 1 base from V and 4 bases from J, with 11 bases in between. The germline gives CDR1 GTSNPN, CDR2 SVGIG (reference sequence).

The CDR3 region is CASSPLPPGANQPQHF. DNA of the CDR3: TGTGCCAGCTCACCATTGCCTCCAGGGGCCAATCAGCCCCAGCATTTT. The rearrangement links TRBV18 to TRBJ1-5, with D perhaps matching TRBD1 (6 bases). The CDR3 runs 16 residues. Trimming left V 2 bases short and J 3 bases short, with 14 bases between. Germline V lookup: CDR1 KGHSH, CDR2 LQKENI.

CDR3 nucleotides: TGTGCCAGCAGCCCGCGCACTAGCGGGAGAAGGCAGTACTTC. As protein: CASSPRTSGRRQYF. The chain joins TRBV7-2 to TRBJ2-7; 11 bases fit TRBD2. The junction had 9 bases not matched to a gene; V was cut back by 5 bases and J by 9 bases. Germline V gives CDR1 SGHTA, CDR2 FQGNSA. The CDR3 totals 14 residues.

The chain joins TRBV15 to TRBJ1-1; D remains unclear. This CDR3 has 15 residues. V was clipped by 5 bases and J by 2 bases, with 15 bases between them. In germline, CDR1 is LNHNV, CDR2 YYDKDF (reference sequence). The CDR3: CATSRRDPPNTEAFF. The CDR3 nucleotides are TGTGCCACCAGCCGACGGGATCCACCAAACACTGAAGCTTTCTTT.

This chain joins TRBV29-1 and TRBJ1-5; D gene unclear. Trimming left V 5 bases short and J 2 bases short, with 10 bases between. This CDR3 spans 13 amino acids. CDR1 and CDR2 from the germline V gene are SQVTM and ANQGSEA. CDR3 nucleotide sequence: TGCAGCGTTCTAGAGGCAGGCAATCAGCCCCAGCATTTT. Its translation: CSVLEAGNQPQHF.

The V gene is TRBV2, the J gene TRBJ2-5, with D possibly being TRBD1 or TRBD2 (5 bases each). The V end lost 4 bases, the J end lost 5 bases, and 11 bases lay between the germline ends. CDR1 and CDR2 (germline): SNHLY, FYNNEI. CDR3 size: 13 residues. CDR3 sequence (DNA): TGTGCCAGCAGTGGGGGGACGGGGGAGACCCAGTACTTC. Protein sequence: CASSGGTGETQYF.

The rearrangement links TRBV28 to TRBJ2-7, with D tentatively TRBD1 (7 bases). The germline V and J ends were trimmed by 3 bases and 0 bases, with 12 bases remaining between them. The CDR3 length is 15 residues. Germline assignment: CDR1 MDHEN and CDR2 SYDVKM. This chain's CDR3 is CASSLAGGSSYEQYF. DNA for the CDR3: TGTGCCAGCAGTTTGGCAGGGGGGTCCTCCTACGAGCAGTACTTC.

V gene TRBV15 combines with J gene TRBJ1-5, with 9 positions matching TRBD1. J was trimmed by 5 bases and V by 0 bases; bases with no gene match: 5. The CDR3 covers 16 residues. CDR1 is LNHNV, CDR2 YYDKDF, per germline (reference sequence). The CDR3 loop is CATSRDDRGTHQPQHF. DNA of the CDR3: TGTGCCACCAGCAGAGATGACAGGGGGACGCATCAGCCCCAGCATTTT.

The V and J genes are TRBV11-2 and TRBJ2-5, with TRBD1 matching 11 bases. The V gene's germline CDR1 is SGHAT and CDR2 FQNNGV. Germline trimming cut 5 bases from V and 5 bases from J; bases unmatched to any gene: 10. The CDR3 extends over 16 amino acids. The CDR3 bases are TGTGCCAGCAGCCCTTGGACAGGGGGCGTCGGGGAGACCCAGTACTTC. Protein product: CASSPWTGGVGETQYF.

The gene calls are TRBV4-3 and TRBJ1-1, with D possibly matching TRBD1 (5 bases). Trimming removed 4 bases at V and 4 bases at J, with 13 bases between. CDR1 is LGHNA, CDR2 YSLEER, per germline. The length of the CDR3 is 14 residues. The CDR3 sequence: CASSRQGGGTEAFF. The CDR3 bases are TGCGCCAGCAGCCGCCAGGGAGGTGGCACTGAAGCTTTCTTT.

The rearrangement uses TRBV18 and TRBJ2-7, with D possibly matching TRBD1 (5 bases). Germline V gene data show CDR1 as KGHSH and CDR2 as LQKENI. The CDR3 loop spans 15 amino acids. The germline V and J ends were trimmed by 3 bases and 0 bases, with 12 bases remaining between them. In DNA form, the CDR3 reads TGTGCCAGCTCACCTCAGACAGCGAGCTCCTACGAGCAGTACTTC. It encodes CASSPQTASSYEQYF.

This sequence joins TRBV7-9 and TRBJ2-1; 15 bases map to TRBD2. The CDR3 totals 16 residues. After removal of 5 bases from V and 12 bases from J, the junction contained 11 bases not matched to a gene. Germline CDR1 and CDR2: SEHNR and FQNEAQ (reference sequence). CDR3 sequence: CASSPGTSGRTGGQFF. CDR3 nucleotides: TGTGCCAGCAGCCCCGGGACTAGCGGGAGGACCGGGGGGCAGTTCTTC.

The chain carries TRBV6-1 and TRBJ2-3; weak D call: TRBD2 (5 bases). The CDR3 runs to 12 residues. Germline CDR1 and CDR2: MNHNS and SASEGT. The V end lost 8 bases, the J end lost 5 bases, and 11 bases lay between the germline ends. The CDR3 nucleotides read TGTGCCAGCGGGAGCGAGGGAGATACGCAGTATTTT. Protein: CASGSEGDTQYF.

V is TRBV7-9 and J is TRBJ1-3, with D unresolved. V was shortened by 3 bases and J by 4 bases, with 7 bases between the two germline ends. This CDR3 is built from 13 residues. CDR1 and CDR2 from the germline V gene are SEHNR and FQNEAQ (reference sequence). CDR3 in amino acids: CASSFFPGNTIYF. The CDR3 coding sequence is TGTGCCAGCAGCTTTTTCCCCGGAAACACCATATATTTT.